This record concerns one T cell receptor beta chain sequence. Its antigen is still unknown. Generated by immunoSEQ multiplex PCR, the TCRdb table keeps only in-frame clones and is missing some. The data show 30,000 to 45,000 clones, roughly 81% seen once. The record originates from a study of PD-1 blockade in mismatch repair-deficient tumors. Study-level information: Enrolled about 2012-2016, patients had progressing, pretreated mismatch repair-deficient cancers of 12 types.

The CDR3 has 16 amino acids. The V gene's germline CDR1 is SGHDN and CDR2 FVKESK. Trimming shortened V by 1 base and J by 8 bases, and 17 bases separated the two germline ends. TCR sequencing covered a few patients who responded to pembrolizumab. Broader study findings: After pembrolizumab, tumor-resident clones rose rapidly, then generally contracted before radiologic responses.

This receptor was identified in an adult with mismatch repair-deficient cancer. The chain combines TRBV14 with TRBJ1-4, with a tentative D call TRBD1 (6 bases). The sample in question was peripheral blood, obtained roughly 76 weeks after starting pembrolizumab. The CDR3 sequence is CASSQVPHRDGEKLFF. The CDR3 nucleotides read TGTGCCAGCAGCCAAGTCCCCCACAGGGATGGAGAAAAACTGTTTTTT.